This T cell receptor (beta chain) was identified in a study of blood T cell repertoires in COVID-19. About the study: Collection of acute and convalescent COVID-19 samples took place in the United States, Italy and Spain. From T cells, B-cell-depleted T cells, or PBMCs came the material, which was cDNA or gDNA.

In the authors' methods: Amplification of reference gene primers was used by the study to estimate nucleated cell counts. Some clones are missing from TCRdb's copy, which holds only in-frame ones; the method was immunoSEQ multiplex PCR. That table gives V, J and clone size, and the DNA gave D and trimming. This table holds around 26,000 clones, around 88% found once. CDR3 length: 15 residues. The V segment lost 5 bases and the J segment 7 bases; nucleotides outside the gene matches: 10. Germline V gives CDR1 SGHAT, CDR2 FQNNGV. The receptor comes from a human donor with active COVID-19. The donor label of this sample is uncertain. The chain joins TRBV11-2 to TRBJ2-1, with 8 bases aligning to TRBD1. The sequencing sample was made of peripheral blood. CDR3 amino acids: CASSKPTGVGNEQFF. CDR3 DNA: TGTGCCAGCAGCAAACCGACAGGGGTGGGGAATGAGCAGTTCTTC.